This T cell receptor beta chain came from a study of Tregs in tolerant kidney transplant recipients. CD4+CD25+CD127- Tregs, CD4+CD25- non-Tregs, CD4 and CD8 cells were sorted. Study-wide results and limits: The small number of patients limits these findings pending further validation. No direct test of biological reproducibility was done here. Activated donor B cell expansion appeared to reveal the most relevant donor-specific TCRbeta repertoire.

This CDR3 is 14 amino acids long. The germline V gene has CDR1 SGHVS and CDR2 FQNEAQ. V lost 5 bases, J lost 1 base, and 12 bases lay in between. Profiled with immunoSEQ multiplex PCR; TCRdb holds only in-frame clones, not every one. This table has 92,000 or so clones, about 92% appearing once. Notes on this clone: The target antigen is unknown.

Material: CD8+ T cells from blood. This chain uses TRBV7-8 with TRBJ2-7; D may be TRBD1 (6 bases). This sequence originates from a human donor in good health. DNA of the CDR3: TGTGCCAGCAGCCAGACAGGTGCTTCCTACGAGCAGTACTTC. It yields the protein CASSQTGASYEQYF.